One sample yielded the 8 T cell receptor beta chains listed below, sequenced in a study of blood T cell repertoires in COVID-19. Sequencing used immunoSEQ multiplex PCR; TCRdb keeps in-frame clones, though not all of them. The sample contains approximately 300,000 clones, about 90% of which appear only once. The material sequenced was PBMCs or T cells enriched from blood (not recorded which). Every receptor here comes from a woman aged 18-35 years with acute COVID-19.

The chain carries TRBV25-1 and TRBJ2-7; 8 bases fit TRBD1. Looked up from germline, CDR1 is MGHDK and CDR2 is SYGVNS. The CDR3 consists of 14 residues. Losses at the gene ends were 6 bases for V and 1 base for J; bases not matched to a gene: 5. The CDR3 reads CASSPDRVSYEQYF. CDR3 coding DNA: TGTGCCAGCAGCCCGGACAGGGTTTCCTACGAGCAGTACTTC.

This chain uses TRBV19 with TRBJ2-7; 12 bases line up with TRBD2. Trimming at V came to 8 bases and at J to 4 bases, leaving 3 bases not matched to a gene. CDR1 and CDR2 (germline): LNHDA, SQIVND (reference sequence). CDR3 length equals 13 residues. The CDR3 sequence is CASSGTSGYEQYF. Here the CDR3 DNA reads TGTGCCAGTTCCGGGACTAGCGGGTACGAGCAGTACTTC.

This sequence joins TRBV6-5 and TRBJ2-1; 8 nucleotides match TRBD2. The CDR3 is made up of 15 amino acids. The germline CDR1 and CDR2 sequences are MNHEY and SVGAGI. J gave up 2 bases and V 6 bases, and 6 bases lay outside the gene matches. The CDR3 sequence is CASSRLATPYNEQFF. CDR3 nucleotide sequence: TGTGCCAGCAGCCGACTAGCGACGCCCTACAATGAGCAGTTCTTC.

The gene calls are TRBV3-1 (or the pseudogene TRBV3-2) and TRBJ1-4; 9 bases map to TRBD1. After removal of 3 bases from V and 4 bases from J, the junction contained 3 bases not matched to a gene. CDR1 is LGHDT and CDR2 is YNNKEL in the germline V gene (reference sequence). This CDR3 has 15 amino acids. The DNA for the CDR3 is TGTGCCAGCAGCCAGACAGGGGGAAGTAATGAAAAACTGTTTTTT. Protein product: CASSQTGGSNEKLFF.

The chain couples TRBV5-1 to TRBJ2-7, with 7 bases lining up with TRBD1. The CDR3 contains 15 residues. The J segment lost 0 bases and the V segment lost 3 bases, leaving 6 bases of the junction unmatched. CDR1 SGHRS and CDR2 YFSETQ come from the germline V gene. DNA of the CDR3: TGCGCCAGCAGCTCCGAGGACAGGAGCTCCTACGAGCAGTACTTC. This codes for CASSSEDRSSYEQYF.

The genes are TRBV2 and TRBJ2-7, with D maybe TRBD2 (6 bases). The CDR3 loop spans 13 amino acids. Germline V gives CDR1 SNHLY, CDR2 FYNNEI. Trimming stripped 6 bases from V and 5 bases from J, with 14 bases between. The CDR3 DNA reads TGTGCCAGCAGGACCCCCGGGAGCCACGAGCAGTACTTC. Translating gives CASRTPGSHEQYF. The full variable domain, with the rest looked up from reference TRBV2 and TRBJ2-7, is EPEVTQTPSHQVTQMGQEVILRCVPISNHLYFYWYRQILGQKVEFLVSFYNNEISEKSEIFDDQFSVERPDGSNFTLKIRSTKLEDSAMYFCASRTPGSHEQYFGPGTRLTVT.

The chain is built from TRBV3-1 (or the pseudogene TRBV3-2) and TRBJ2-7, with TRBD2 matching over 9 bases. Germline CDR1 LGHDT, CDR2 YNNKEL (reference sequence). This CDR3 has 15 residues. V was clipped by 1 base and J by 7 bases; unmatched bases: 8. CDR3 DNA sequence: TGTGCCAGCAGCCAAGTGAATAGCGGGAGTAAAGAGCAGTACTTC. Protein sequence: CASSQVNSGSKEQYF.

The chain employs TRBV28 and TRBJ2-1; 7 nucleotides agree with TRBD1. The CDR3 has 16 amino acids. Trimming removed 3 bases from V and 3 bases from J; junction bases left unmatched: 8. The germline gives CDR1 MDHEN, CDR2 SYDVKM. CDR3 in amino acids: CASSFTRDRLYNEQFF. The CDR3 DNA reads TGTGCCAGCAGTTTTACCCGGGACAGACTCTACAATGAGCAGTTCTTC.